A few counts support the clone carrying this T cell receptor (beta chain). Its cognate antigen is unknown. This CDR3 has 17 residues. The V gene lost 6 bases and the J gene lost 0 bases, with 15 bases spanning the gap. MiXCR, applied by TCRdb to the reads, yields one record per CDR3 protein. Of about 570,000 distinct CDR3 sequences listed, just under 40% are singletons. These data originate in a study of T cell repertoires in cytomegalovirus infection. Whole-study context: Used in the study were CMV epitopes, some recently identified and HLA-C-restricted, others well-studied and HLA-B-restricted. Public TCR beta signatures were indicative of both CMV infection and a matching HLA type.

Overall study findings and caveats: Based on cumulative public TCR beta family frequency, carriers of CMV plus the relevant HLA were identified. Predominance within the ex vivo response was attributable to HLA-C-restricted CMV-specific TCR beta clonotypes.

The starting material was cultured PBMCs, obtained from culture after CMV antigen stimulation. V and J are TRBV12-3 or TRBV12-4 and TRBJ2-6, with TRBD2 as a possible D gene (5 bases). This TCR derives from a human donor in good health (CMV status not recorded). Some clones in this sample may be carry-over from other donors' samples. The CDR3 sequence: CASRREDFSSGANVLTF. The CDR3 bases are TGTGCCAGCAGGAGGGAAGACTTCAGCTCTGGGGCCAACGTCCTGACTTTC.